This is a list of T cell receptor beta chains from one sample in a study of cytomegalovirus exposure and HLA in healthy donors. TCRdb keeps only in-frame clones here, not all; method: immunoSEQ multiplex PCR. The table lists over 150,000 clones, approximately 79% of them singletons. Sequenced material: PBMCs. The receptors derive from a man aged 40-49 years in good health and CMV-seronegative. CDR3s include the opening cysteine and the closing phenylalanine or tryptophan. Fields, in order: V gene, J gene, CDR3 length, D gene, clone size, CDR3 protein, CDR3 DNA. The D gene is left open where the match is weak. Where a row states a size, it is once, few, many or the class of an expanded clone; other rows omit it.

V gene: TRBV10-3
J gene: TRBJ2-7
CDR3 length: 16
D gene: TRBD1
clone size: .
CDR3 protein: CAISEPGQGRSYEQYF
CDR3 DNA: TGTGCCATCAGTGAGCCGGGACAGGGGAGGTCCTACGAGCAGTACTTC

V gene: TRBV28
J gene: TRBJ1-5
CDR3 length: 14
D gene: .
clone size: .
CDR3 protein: CASSYRQANQPQHF
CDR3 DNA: TGTGCCAGCAGTTATCGTCAGGCAAATCAGCCCCAGCATTTT

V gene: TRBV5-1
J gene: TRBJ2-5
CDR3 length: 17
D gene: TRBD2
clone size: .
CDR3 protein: CASSGRSSGRERETQYF
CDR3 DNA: TGCGCCAGCAGCGGGAGGAGTAGCGGGAGGGAGAGAGAGACCCAGTACTTC

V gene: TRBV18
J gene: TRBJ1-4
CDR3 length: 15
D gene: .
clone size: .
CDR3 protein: CASSFGHPTNEKLFF
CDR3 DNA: TGTGCCAGCTCATTTGGACATCCAACTAATGAAAAACTGTTTTTT

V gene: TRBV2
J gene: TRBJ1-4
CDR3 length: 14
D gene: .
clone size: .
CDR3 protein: CASSEERRWEKLFF
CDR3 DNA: TGTGCCAGCAGTGAGGAGCGGAGGTGGGAAAAACTGTTTTTT

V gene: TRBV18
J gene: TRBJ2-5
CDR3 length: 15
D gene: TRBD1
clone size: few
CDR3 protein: CASSPGQGRKETQYF
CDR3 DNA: TGTGCCAGCTCACCGGGACAGGGGAGGAAGGAGACCCAGTACTTC

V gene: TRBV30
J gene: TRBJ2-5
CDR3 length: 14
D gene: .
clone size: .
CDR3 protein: CAWKWQSNQETQYF
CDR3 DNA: TGTGCCTGGAAGTGGCAGTCGAACCAAGAGACCCAGTACTTC

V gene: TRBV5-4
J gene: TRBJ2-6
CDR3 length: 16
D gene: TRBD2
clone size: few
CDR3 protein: CASSLFVAGGANGLTF
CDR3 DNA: TGTGCCAGCAGCTTGTTTGTGGCGGGAGGGGCCAACGGCCTGACTTTC

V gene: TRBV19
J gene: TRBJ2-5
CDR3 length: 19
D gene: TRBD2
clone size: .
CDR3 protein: CASSIRPQGLALFQETQYF
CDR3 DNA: TGTGCCAGTAGTATAAGGCCCCAGGGACTAGCGCTATTCCAAGAGACCCAGTACTTC

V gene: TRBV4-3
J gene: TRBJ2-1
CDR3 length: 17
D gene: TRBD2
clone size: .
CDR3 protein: CASSQDVPGGSYNEQFF
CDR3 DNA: TGCGCCAGCAGCCAAGATGTCCCGGGAGGGTCCTACAATGAGCAGTTCTTC

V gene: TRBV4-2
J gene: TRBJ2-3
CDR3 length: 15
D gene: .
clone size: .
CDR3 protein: CASSQSGLITDTQYF
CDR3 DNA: TGTGCCAGCAGCCAGAGCGGACTGATCACAGATACGCAGTATTTT

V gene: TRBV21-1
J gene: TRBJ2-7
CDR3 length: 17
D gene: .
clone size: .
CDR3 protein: CASSKTPGGGRSYEQYF
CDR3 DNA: TGTGCCAGCAGCAAAACCCCGGGGGGCGGGAGGTCCTACGAGCAGTACTTC

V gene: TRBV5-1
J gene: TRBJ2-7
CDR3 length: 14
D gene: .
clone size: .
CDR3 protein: CASSLELNSYEQYF
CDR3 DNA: TGCGCCAGCAGCTTGGAACTCAACTCCTACGAGCAGTACTTC

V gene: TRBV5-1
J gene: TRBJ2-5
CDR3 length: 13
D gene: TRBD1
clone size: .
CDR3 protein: CASHQGVQETQYF
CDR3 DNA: TGCGCCAGCCACCAGGGGGTCCAAGAGACCCAGTACTTC

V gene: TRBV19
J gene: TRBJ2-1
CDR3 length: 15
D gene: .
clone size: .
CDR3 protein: CASSTSPGRANEQFF
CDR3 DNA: TGTGCCAGTAGTACCTCACCTGGCAGGGCAAATGAGCAGTTCTTC

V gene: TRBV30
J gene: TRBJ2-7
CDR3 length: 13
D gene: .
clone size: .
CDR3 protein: CAYLGTPTYEQYF
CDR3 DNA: TGTGCCTACCTCGGGACACCAACCTACGAGCAGTACTTC

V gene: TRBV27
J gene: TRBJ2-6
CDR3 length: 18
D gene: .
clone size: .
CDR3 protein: CASSPPGQGFSGANVLTF
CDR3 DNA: TGTGCCAGCAGCCCCCCGGGACAAGGCTTTTCTGGGGCCAACGTCCTGACTTTC

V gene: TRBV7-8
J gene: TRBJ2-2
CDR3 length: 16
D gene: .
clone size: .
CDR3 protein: CASSLLAVRTTGELFF
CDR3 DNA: TGTGCCAGCAGCTTACTAGCAGTAAGAACGACCGGGGAGCTGTTTTTT

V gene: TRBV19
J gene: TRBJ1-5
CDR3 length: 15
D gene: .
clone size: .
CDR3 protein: CASSIWKTGNQPQHF
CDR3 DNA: TGTGCCAGTAGTATATGGAAGACAGGCAATCAGCCCCAGCATTTT

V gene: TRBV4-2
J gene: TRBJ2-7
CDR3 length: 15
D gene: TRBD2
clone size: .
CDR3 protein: CASSPRFSGVYEQYF
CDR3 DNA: TGTGCCAGCAGCCCTCGTTTTAGCGGGGTATACGAGCAGTACTTC

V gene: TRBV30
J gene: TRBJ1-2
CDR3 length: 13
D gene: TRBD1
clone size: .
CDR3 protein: CAWSLQGNYGYTF
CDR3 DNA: TGTGCCTGGAGCCTACAGGGGAACTATGGCTACACCTTC

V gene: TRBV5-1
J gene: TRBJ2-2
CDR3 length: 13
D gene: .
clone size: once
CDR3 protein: CASGGRDTGELFF
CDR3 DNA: TGCGCCAGCGGGGGCCGGGACACCGGGGAGCTGTTTTTT

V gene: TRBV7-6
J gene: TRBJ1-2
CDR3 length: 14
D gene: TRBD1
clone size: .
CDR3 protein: CASSLAGDSYGYTF
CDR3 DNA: TGTGCCAGCAGCTTAGCCGGGGACAGCTATGGCTACACCTTC

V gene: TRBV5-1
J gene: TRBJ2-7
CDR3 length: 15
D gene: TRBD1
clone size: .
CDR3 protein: CASSLADDRGYEQYF
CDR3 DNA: TGCGCCAGCAGCTTGGCCGATGACAGGGGGTACGAGCAGTACTTC

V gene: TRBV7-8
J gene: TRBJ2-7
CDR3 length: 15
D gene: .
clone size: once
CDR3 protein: CASSQGRTGLIEQYF
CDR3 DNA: TGTGCCAGCAGCCAAGGGAGGACAGGCCTGATCGAGCAGTACTTC

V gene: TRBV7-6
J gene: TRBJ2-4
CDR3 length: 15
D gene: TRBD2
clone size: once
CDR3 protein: CASSPARGGQNIQYF
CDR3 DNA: TGTGCCAGCAGCCCTGCTCGGGGGGGCCAAAACATTCAGTACTTC

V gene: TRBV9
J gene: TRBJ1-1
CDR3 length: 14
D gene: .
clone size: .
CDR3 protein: CASSVEWRNTEAFF
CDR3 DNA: TGTGCCAGCAGCGTAGAATGGAGGAACACTGAAGCTTTCTTT

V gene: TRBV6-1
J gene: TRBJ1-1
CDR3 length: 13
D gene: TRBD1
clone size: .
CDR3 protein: CASSLGTDTEAFF
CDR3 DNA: TGTGCCAGCAGCCTCGGGACAGACACTGAAGCTTTCTTT

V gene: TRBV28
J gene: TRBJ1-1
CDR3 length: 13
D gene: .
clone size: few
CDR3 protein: CASRRSFGTEAFF
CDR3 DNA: TGTGCCAGCAGGAGATCTTTCGGCACTGAAGCTTTCTTT

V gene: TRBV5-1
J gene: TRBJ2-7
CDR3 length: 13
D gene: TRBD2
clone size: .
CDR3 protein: CASTPAGVGEQYF
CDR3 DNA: TGCGCCAGCACACCAGCGGGAGTAGGCGAGCAGTACTTC

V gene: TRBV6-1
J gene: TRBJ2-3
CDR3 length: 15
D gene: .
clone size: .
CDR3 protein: CASSEARLRRVGQYF
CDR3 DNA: TGTGCCAGCAGCGAAGCCCGTCTTAGGAGGGTGGGGCAGTATTTT